This is a list of T cell receptor beta chains from one sample in a study of blood T cell repertoires in COVID-19. Sequencing used immunoSEQ multiplex PCR; TCRdb keeps in-frame clones, though not all of them. The profile shows about 340,000 clones, 92% of them singletons. Sequencing was performed on PBMCs or T cells enriched from blood (not recorded which). The source of these receptors is a woman aged 25 to 45 who had recovered from COVID-19. CDR3s include the opening cysteine and the closing phenylalanine or tryptophan. D genes are given only for firm matches. Clone size is not always given. Where it is, it says once, few, many or a class for expanded clones.

j_call	clone_size	d_call	v_call	cdr3_aa	cdr3_nt
TRBJ1-3	.	TRBD1	TRBV10-3	CAISESLGTGTSGNTIYF	TGTGCCATCAGTGAGTCGTTGGGGACAGGGACGTCTGGAAACACCATATATTTT
TRBJ1-5	.	TRBD1	TRBV19	CASRDRSHQPQHF	TGTGCCAGTAGGGACAGGTCCCATCAGCCCCAGCATTTT
TRBJ2-1	.	.	TRBV19	CASSTHLASYNEQFF	TGTGCCAGTAGTACACACCTAGCCTCCTACAATGAGCAGTTCTTC
TRBJ1-5	.	.	TRBV19	CASSRGGPQPQHF	TGTGCCAGTAGTAGGGGGGGGCCTCAGCCCCAGCATTTT
TRBJ2-4	.	TRBD1	TRBV5-1	CASSVGQASHIQYF	TGCGCCAGCAGCGTGGGACAGGCGTCCCACATTCAGTACTTC
TRBJ1-1	.	.	TRBV6-5	CASTLTSVSNTEAFF	TGTGCCAGCACCCTAACGTCGGTGTCCAACACTGAAGCTTTCTTT
TRBJ2-5	.	.	TRBV5-1	CASSHQGGRETQYF	TGCGCCAGCAGCCACCAGGGGGGTAGGGAGACCCAGTACTTC
TRBJ2-7	.	.	TRBV12-3/TRBV12-4	CASSPFSEQYF	TGTGCCAGCAGTCCCTTTTCCGAGCAGTACTTC
TRBJ2-1	once	TRBD1	TRBV15	CATSRLKTGTGSYNEQFF	TGTGCCACCAGCAGACTTAAAACCGGGACAGGGTCCTACAATGAGCAGTTCTTC
TRBJ2-3	.	TRBD2	TRBV27	CASSLLDPRTSVTDTQYF	TGTGCCAGCAGTTTATTGGACCCCAGGACTAGCGTCACAGATACGCAGTATTTT
TRBJ2-3	once	.	TRBV6-6	CASREQGTDTQYF	TGTGCCAGCAGGGAACAGGGTACAGATACGCAGTATTTT
TRBJ2-7	.	TRBD2	TRBV18	CASSPGTSVYEQYF	TGTGCCAGCTCACCAGGAACTAGCGTCTACGAGCAGTACTTC
TRBJ1-4	.	.	TRBV6-5	CASSRARNEKLFF	TGTGCCAGCAGCAGGGCACGAAATGAAAAACTGTTTTTT
TRBJ2-3	.	TRBD2	TRBV7-3	CASGTSGGTDTQYF	TGTGCCTCCGGGACTAGCGGAGGCACAGATACGCAGTATTTT
TRBJ1-2	.	.	TRBV21-1	CAGGWGQIPYGYTF	TGTGCCGGGGGATGGGGACAGATACCCTATGGCTACACCTTC
TRBJ2-3	.	TRBD1	TRBV18	CASSPGQGVGGTQYF	TGTGCCAGCTCACCAGGCCAGGGGGTCGGCGGTACGCAGTATTTT
TRBJ2-1	.	TRBD2	TRBV19	CASSYGLAGPFTYNEQFF	TGTGCCAGTAGTTATGGACTAGCGGGACCCTTCACCTACAATGAGCAGTTCTTC